This T cell receptor beta chain was observed in a study of blood T cell repertoires in COVID-19. Study-wide background: Researchers got acute and convalescent COVID-19 samples from the United States, Italy and Spain.

Participants had their cohort set by participant-reported clinical history. Authors' methods: Counts of nucleated cells, estimated from reference gene primer amplification, were obtained. Clones were read by immunoSEQ multiplex PCR, and TCRdb kept only the in-frame ones, dropping some. From that table come the V and J calls and clone size; the DNA was used to work out D and trimming. Counted here are 250,000 to 300,000 clones, around 89% occurring once; the ten biggest clones make up approximately 9%. The CDR3 runs 15 residues. V was shortened by 6 bases and J by 3 bases, with 18 bases between the two germline ends. Per the germline V gene, CDR1 is MDHEN and CDR2 is SYDVKM.

The receptor was isolated from a man aged 35 to 55 who had recovered from COVID-19. The sequenced sample consisted of PBMCs or T cells enriched from blood (not recorded which). The chain has TRBV28 and TRBJ2-7; D may be TRBD1 (6 bases). The chain's CDR3 is CASRRHGTLSYEQYF. The CDR3 nucleotides are TGTGCCAGCAGGCGGCACGGGACACTAAGCTACGAGCAGTACTTC.